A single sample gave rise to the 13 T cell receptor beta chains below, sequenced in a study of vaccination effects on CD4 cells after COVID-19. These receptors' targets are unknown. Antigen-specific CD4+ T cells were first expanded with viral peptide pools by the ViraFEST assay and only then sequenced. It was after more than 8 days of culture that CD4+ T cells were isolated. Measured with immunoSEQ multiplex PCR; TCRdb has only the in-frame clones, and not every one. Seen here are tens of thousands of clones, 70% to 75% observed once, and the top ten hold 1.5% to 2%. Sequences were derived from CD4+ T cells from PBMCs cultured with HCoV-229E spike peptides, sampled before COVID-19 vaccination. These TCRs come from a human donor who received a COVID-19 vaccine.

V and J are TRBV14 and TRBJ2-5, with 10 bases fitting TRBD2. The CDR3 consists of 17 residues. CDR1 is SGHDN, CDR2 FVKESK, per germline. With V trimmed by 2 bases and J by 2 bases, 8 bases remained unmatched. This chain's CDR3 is CASSQIFSGGIQETQYF. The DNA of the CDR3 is TGTGCCAGCAGCCAAATCTTTAGCGGGGGGATACAAGAGACCCAGTACTTC.

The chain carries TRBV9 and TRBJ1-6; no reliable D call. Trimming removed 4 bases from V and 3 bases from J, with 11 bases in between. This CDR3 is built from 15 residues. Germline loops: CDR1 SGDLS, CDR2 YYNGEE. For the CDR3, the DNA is TGTGCCAGCAGCCCCTTGCGCGTCTATAATTCACCCCTCCACTTT. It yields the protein CASSPLRVYNSPLHF.

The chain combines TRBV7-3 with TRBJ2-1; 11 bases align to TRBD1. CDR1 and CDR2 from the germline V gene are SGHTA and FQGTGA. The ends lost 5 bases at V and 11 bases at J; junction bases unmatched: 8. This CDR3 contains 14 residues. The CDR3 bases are TGTGCCAGCAGCCCCGGGACAGGGGGGATTAAGCAGTTCTTC. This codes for CASSPGTGGIKQFF.

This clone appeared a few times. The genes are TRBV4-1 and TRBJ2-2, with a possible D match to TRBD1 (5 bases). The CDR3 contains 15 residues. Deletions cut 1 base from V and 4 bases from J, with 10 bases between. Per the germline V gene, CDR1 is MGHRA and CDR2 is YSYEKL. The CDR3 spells CASSQAGYLTGELFF. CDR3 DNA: TGCGCCAGCAGCCAAGCAGGGTATCTCACCGGGGAGCTGTTTTTT.

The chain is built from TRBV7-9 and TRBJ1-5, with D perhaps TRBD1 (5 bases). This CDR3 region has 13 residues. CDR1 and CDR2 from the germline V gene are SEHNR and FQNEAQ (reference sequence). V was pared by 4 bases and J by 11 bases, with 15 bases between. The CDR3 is CASSSFREGTQHF. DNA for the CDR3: TGTGCCAGCAGCTCTTTCAGGGAGGGTACCCAGCATTTT. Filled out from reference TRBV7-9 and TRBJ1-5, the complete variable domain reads DTGVSQNPRHKITKRGQNVTFRCDPISEHNRLYWYRQTLGQGPEFLTYFQNEAQLEKSRLLSDRFSAERPKGSFSTLEIQRTEQGDSAMYLCASSSFREGTQHFGDGTRLSIL.

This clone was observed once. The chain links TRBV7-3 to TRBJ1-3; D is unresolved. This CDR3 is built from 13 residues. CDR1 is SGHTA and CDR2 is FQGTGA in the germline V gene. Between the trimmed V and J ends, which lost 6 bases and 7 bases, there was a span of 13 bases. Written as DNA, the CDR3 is TGTGCCAGCAGTAACAAAGGGTCTAACACCATATATTTT. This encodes CASSNKGSNTIYF. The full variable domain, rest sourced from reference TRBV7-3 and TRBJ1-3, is GAGVSQTPSNKVTEKGKYVELRCDPISGHTALYWYRQSLGQGPEFLIYFQGTGAADDSGLPNDRFFAVRPEGSVSTLKIQRTERGDSAVYLCASSNKGSNTIYFGEGSWLTVV.

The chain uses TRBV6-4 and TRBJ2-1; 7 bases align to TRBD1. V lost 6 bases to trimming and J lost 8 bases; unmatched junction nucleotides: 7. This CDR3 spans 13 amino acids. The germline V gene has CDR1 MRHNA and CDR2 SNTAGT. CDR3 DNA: TGTGCCAGCAGCGCAGGGGGTGGGTATGAGCAGTTCTTC. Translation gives CASSAGGGYEQFF.

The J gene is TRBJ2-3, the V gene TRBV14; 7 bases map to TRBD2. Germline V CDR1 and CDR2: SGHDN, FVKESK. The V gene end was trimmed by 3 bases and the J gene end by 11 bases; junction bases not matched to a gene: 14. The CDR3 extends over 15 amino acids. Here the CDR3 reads CASSHSGTPASRQYF. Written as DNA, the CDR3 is TGTGCCAGCAGCCACAGCGGGACGCCTGCGAGTAGGCAGTATTTT. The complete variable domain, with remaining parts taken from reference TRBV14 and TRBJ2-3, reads EAGVTQFPSHSVIEKGQTVTLRCDPISGHDNLYWYRRVMGKEIKFLLHFVKESKQDESGMPNNRFLAERTGGTYSTLKVQPAELEDSGVYFCASSHSGTPASRQYFGPGTRLTVL.

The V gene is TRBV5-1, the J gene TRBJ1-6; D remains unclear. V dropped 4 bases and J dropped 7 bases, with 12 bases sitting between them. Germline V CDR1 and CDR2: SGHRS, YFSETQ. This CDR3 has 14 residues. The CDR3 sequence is CASSQTAVNSPLHF. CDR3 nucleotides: TGCGCCAGCAGCCAGACCGCCGTAAATTCACCCCTCCACTTT.

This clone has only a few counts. CDR3 sequence reads: CASSGGQGASNYGYTF. Here the CDR3 DNA reads TGTGCCAGCAGCGGGGGACAGGGGGCCTCAAACTATGGCTACACCTTC. The V gene is TRBV9, the J gene TRBJ1-2, with TRBD1 matching 12 bases. The V gene end was trimmed by 3 bases and the J gene end by 2 bases; junction bases not matched to a gene: 5. The germline V gene has CDR1 SGDLS and CDR2 YYNGEE. This CDR3 comprises 16 residues.

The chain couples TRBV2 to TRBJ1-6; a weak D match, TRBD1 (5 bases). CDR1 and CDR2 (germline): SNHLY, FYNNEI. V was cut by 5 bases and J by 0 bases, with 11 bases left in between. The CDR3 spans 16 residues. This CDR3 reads CASSLRQISYNSPLHF. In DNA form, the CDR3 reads TGTGCCAGCAGTCTAAGACAGATCTCCTATAATTCACCCCTCCACTTT.

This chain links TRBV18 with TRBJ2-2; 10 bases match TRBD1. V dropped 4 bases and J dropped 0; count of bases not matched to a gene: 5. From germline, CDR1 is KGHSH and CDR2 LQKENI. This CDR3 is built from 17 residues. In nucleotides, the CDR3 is TGTGCCAGCTCACGCGGGACAGGGGCCGCGAACACCGGGGAGCTGTTTTTT. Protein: CASSRGTGAANTGELFF. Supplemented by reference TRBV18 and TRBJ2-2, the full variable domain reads NAGVMQNPRHLVRRRGQEARLRCSPMKGHSHVYWYRQLPEEGLKFMVYLQKENIIDESGMPKERFSAEFPKEGPSILRIQQVVRGDSAAYFCASSRGTGAANTGELFFGEGSRLTVL.

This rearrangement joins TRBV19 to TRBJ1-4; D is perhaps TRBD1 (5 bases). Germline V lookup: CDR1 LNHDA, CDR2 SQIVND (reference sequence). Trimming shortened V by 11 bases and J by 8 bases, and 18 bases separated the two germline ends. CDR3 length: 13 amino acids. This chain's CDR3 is CAGGIGGVEKLFF. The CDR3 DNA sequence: TGTGCCGGGGGAATCGGGGGAGTGGAAAAACTGTTTTTT.